The entry below gives a single T cell receptor beta chain sequence along with its context. Its antigen is still unknown. This record comes from a study of response to subunit inactivated influenza vaccine. The germline V and J ends were trimmed by 5 bases and 9 bases, with 11 bases remaining between them. The CDR3 is made up of 12 amino acids. Germline CDR1 and CDR2: GTSNPN and SVGIG (reference sequence). One entry per CDR3 protein, called by TCRdb with MiXCR from the RT-PCR reads. The repertoire holds more than 150,000 distinct CDR3 sequences, with 9.2% as singletons. General study points: Few new T cells, the authors suggested, are recruited by each seasonal influenza vaccination.

The rearrangement links TRBV30 to TRBJ1-6; a weak D match, TRBD1 (5 bases). This receptor was taken from a middle-aged man who received an inactivated influenza vaccine. The material sequenced was non-naive T cells sorted from PBMCs, taken on the day of vaccination. The CDR3 sequence: CAWPPGGSPLHF. CDR3 coding DNA: TGTGCCTGGCCACCCGGGGGTTCACCCCTCCACTTT.